Listed below are T cell receptor beta chains from one sample, sequenced in a study of T cells in Graves' hyperthyroidism and ophthalmopathy. Via MiXCR, TCRdb re-called the multiplex PCR reads, giving one row per CDR3 protein. The sample shows roughly 510,000 distinct CDR3 sequences, less than 25% of them seen only once. The sequenced sample consisted of blood. Source of these receptors: a man aged 18 to 30 with Graves' hyperthyroidism. The CDR3 runs from the conserved cysteine through the conserved F or W. The order of the fields is clone size, D gene, V gene, J gene, CDR3 DNA, CDR3 protein. D genes are given only for firm matches. The size entry is marked missing in some rows and otherwise reads once, few, many or a size class.

many,TRBD1,TRBV11-1,TRBJ2-5,TGTGCCAGCAGCCGGGGACAGGGAAGGACCCAGTACTTC,CASSRGQGRTQYF
many,TRBD1,TRBV6-1,TRBJ2-7,TGTGCCAGCAGTGAAGAGGGGGCCCCCTACGAGCAGTACTTC,CASSEEGAPYEQYF
many,NA,TRBV2,TRBJ1-1,TGTGCCAGCAGTGACTGGGGGGTCGGCACTGAAGCTTTCTTT,CASSDWGVGTEAFF
few,NA,TRBV2,TRBJ2-3,TGTGCCAGCAGTGACCCGGACGTTTATACGCAGTATTTT,CASSDPDVYTQYF
NA,NA,TRBV28,TRBJ2-5,TGTGCCAGCAGCCGCACTCCGGGACGTGAAGAGACCCAGTACTTC,CASSRTPGREETQYF
many,NA,TRBV27,TRBJ1-2,TGTGCCAGCAGTTTAGGGTGGGGGTCGGTGGATGGCCACACCTTC,CASSLGWGSVDGHTF
many,NA,TRBV20-1,TRBJ2-7,TGCAGTGCTTTGAGAGGGACGGACTACGAGCAGTACTTC,CSALRGTDYEQYF
many,NA,TRBV28,TRBJ1-5,TGTGCCAGCAGTACCCTCGACAGCTACAATCAGCCCCAGCATTTT,CASSTLDSYNQPQHF
NA,NA,TRBV3-1,TRBJ1-5,TGTGCCAGCAGCCACCGCAACGGCAATCAGCCCCAGCATTTT,CASSHRNGNQPQHF
many,NA,TRBV7-2,TRBJ1-2,TGTGCCAGCAGCTTTCCACCTGTACCCGGGACACAGACCCCTTGGGGCTACACCTTC,CASSFPPVPGTQTPWGYTF
few,TRBD1,TRBV28,TRBJ1-5,TGTGCCAGCAGTTTCGACAGGGGCCCCAATCAGCCCCAGCATTTT,CASSFDRGPNQPQHF
many,TRBD1,TRBV29-1,TRBJ1-1,TGCAGCGTTGGCCAACAGGGGTCGAACACTGAAGCTTTCTTT,CSVGQQGSNTEAFF
many,TRBD1,TRBV20-1,TRBJ1-5,TGCAGTGCTTCACCGGGACAGGGGGCCTGGAATCAGCCCCAGCATTTT,CSASPGQGAWNQPQHF
many,TRBD2,TRBV20-1,TRBJ2-5,TGCAGTCTCCCAGGACTAGACCAAGAGACCCAGTACTTC,CSLPGLDQETQYF
many,NA,TRBV6-1,TRBJ2-5,TGTGCCAGCAGTGAATTGGTGACCCAGTACTTC,CASSELVTQYF
few,NA,TRBV30,TRBJ1-1,TGTGCCTGGAGGACAGGATTGGAAGTCTCTGAAGCTTTCTTT,CAWRTGLEVSEAFF
many,NA,TRBV6-5,TRBJ1-2,TGTGCCAGCACCTCACGAGAGGTCGGCTACACCTTC,CASTSREVGYTF
NA,TRBD2,TRBV18,TRBJ2-7,TGTGCCAGCTCACCCTTGCGGGAGAGCTCCTACGAGCAGTACTTC,CASSPLRESSYEQYF
many,TRBD1,TRBV27,TRBJ2-7,TGTGCCAGCAGTTATTCCCCGGGACAGGGCCACGAGCAGTACTTC,CASSYSPGQGHEQYF
few,NA,TRBV30,TRBJ1-2,TGTGCCTGGAGCCCAAAGGGGTCGAAAGACTATGGCTACACCTTC,CAWSPKGSKDYGYTF
many,NA,TRBV28,TRBJ1-1,TGTGCCAGCAGTTTATTGGGAGACACTGAAGCTTTCTTT,CASSLLGDTEAFF
few,NA,TRBV30,TRBJ1-2,TGTGCCTGGAGAGAACCAGGGCTTTACGGCTGCACCTTC,CAWREPGLYGCTF
few,TRBD2,TRBV20-1,TRBJ2-4,TGCAGTGCTAGCTACTCAGCGGGGGGGTTCAAAAACATTCAGTACTTC,CSASYSAGGFKNIQYF